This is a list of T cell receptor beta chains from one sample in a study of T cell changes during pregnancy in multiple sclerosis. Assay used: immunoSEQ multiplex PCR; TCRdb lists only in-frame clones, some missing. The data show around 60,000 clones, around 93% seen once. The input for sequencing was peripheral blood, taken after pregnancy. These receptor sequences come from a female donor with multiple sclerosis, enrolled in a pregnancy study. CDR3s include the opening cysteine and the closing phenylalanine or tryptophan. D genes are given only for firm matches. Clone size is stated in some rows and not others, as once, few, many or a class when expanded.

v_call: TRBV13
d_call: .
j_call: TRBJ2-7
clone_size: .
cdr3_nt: TGTGCCAGCAGCTTAGGCCCAAGCAGGGGAGGACTAGTCGCCTACGAGCAGTACTTC
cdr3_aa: CASSLGPSRGGLVAYEQYF

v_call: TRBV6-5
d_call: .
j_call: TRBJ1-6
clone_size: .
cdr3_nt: TGTGCCAGCAGCCTTGGACGGGGTAATTCACCCCTCCACTTT
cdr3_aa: CASSLGRGNSPLHF

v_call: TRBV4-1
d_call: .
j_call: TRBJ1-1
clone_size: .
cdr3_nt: TGCGCCAGCAGCCAAGAACGGGGTTTTCCTGAAGCTTTCTTT
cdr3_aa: CASSQERGFPEAFF

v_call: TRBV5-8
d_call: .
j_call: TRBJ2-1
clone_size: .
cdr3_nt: TGTGCCAGCAGCGCCTATACGGAGCAGTTCTTC
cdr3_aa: CASSAYTEQFF

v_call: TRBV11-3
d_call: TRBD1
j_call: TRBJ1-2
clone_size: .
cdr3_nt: TGTGCCAGCAGCTTCAGCTCCAGGGGGCGGGACTATGGCTACACCTTC
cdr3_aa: CASSFSSRGRDYGYTF

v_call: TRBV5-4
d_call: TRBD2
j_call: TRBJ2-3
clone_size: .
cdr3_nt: TGTGCCAGCAGCCCCCTAGCGGGACTGGGCCCGGGCACAGATACGCAGTATTTT
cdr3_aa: CASSPLAGLGPGTDTQYF

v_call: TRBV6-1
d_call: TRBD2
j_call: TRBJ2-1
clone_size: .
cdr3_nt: TGTGCCAGCAGTGAAGCCCGACTAGCGGGGGCAGTCGAGTTCTTC
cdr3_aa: CASSEARLAGAVEFF

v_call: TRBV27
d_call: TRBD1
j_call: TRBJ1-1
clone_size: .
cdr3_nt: TGTGCCAGCACCGAGACAGGGGGCAACACTGAAGCTTTCTTT
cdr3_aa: CASTETGGNTEAFF

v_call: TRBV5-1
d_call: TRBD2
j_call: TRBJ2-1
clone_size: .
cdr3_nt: TGCGCCAGCAGCTTGGAACTAGCGGGAATTTGGGGGAATGAGCAGTTCTTC
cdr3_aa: CASSLELAGIWGNEQFF

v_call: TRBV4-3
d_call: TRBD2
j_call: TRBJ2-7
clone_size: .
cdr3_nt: TGCGCCAGCAGCCAAGATCGTGGACTAGCGGGAGCGTACGAGCAGTACTTC
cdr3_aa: CASSQDRGLAGAYEQYF

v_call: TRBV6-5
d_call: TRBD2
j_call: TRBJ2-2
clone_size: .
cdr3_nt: TGTGCCAGCAGTTCCCCGGGACTAGCGGGATACGGGGAGCTGTTTTTT
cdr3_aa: CASSSPGLAGYGELFF

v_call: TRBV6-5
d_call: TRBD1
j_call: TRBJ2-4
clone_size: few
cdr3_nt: TGTGCCAGCAGTCCCAGGGGGCTGGAAAACATTCAGTACTTC
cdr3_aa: CASSPRGLENIQYF

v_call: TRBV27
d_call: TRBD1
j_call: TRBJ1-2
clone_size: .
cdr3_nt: TGTGCCAGCAGGGGACAGGGCTATGGCTACACCTTC
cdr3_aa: CASRGQGYGYTF

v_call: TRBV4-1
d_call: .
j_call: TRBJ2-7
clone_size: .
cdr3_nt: TGCGCCAGCAGCCAAGTATTGGGGAGCTCCTACGAGCAGTACTTC
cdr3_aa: CASSQVLGSSYEQYF

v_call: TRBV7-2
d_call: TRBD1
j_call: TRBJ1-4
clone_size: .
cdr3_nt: TGTGCCAGCAGCTTACTGGACAGGGTTAATGAAAAACTGTTTTTT
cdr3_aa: CASSLLDRVNEKLFF

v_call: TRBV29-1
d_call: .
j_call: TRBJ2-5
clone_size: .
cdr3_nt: TGCAGCGTAGTTATCTTAGTCGTCTTGGAGGTGACCCAGTACTTC
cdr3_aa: CSVVILVVLEVTQYF

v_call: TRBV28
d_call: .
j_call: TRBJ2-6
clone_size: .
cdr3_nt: TGTGCCAGCAGTCCTAATGTGCTATCTGGGGCCAACGTCCTGACTTTC
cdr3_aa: CASSPNVLSGANVLTF

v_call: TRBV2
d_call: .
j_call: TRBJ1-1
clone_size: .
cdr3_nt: TGTGCCAGCAGCCTAGGCGCGGTGAACACTGAAGCTTTCTTT
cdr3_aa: CASSLGAVNTEAFF

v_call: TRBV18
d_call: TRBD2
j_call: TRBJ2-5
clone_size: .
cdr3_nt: TGTGCCAGCTCACCAGGACTAGCGGGACGCACCCGACAAGAGACCCAGTACTTC
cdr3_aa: CASSPGLAGRTRQETQYF